The 2 T cell receptor beta chains below were found in one sample sequenced in a study of metastatic and nonmetastatic thyroid tumors. No patient received treatment before thyroid surgery. TCRdb re-processed the PCR reads through MiXCR. The sample carries around 41,000 clones, less than 35% recorded once. Input material: blood. The receptors were gathered from a male donor with papillary thyroid cancer or a benign thyroid nodule (not recorded which). Some clones in this sample may be carry-over from other donors' samples.

This clone has only a few counts. The chain has TRBV20-1 and TRBJ2-7; D gene uncertain. Trimming removed 0 bases at V and 7 bases at J, with 10 bases between. The germline gives CDR1 DFQATT, CDR2 SNEGSKA (reference sequence). This CDR3 region has 12 residues. As DNA, the CDR3 is TGCAGTGCTAGAGATATTTCGGAGGAGCAGTACTTC. Protein sequence: CSARDISEEQYF.

On this clone: An end of the junction differs from the germline gene, which may be a read error. The V and J genes are TRBV6-6 and TRBJ2-7, with D perhaps assigned TRBD1 or TRBD2 (5 bases each). This CDR3 has 15 residues. Germline V lookup: CDR1 MNHNY, CDR2 SVGAGI (reference sequence). This CDR3 is CASSYSCNLVGEQYF. The CDR3 DNA reads TGTGCCAGCAGTTACTCGTGTAACCTGGTGGGGGAGCAATACTTC.